A single sample is the source of the 19 T cell receptor beta chains below, sequenced in a study of cytomegalovirus exposure and HLA in healthy donors. PCR involved 60 Vbeta and 13 Jbeta primers. The data were produced by immunoSEQ multiplex PCR, yet TCRdb's version contains in-frame clones alone and is incomplete. The table records more than 90,000 clones, approximately 85% of them present only once. Sequences were obtained from PBMCs. The receptors were gathered from a man aged 25 to 40 in good health and CMV-seronegative.

This clone was counted a few times. This sequence joins TRBV4-1 and TRBJ2-5, with TRBD1 matching 7 bases. There are 15 residues in the CDR3. Germline lookup yields CDR1 MGHRA and CDR2 YSYEKL. Germline trimming cut 2 bases from V and 5 bases from J; bases unmatched to any gene: 8. In DNA form, the CDR3 reads TGCGCCAGCAGCCAAAGGGCCACAGGGGCCGAGACCCAGTACTTC. Translated, it gives CASSQRATGAETQYF.

The chain recombines TRBV4-1 with TRBJ2-5; D is perhaps TRBD1 (5 bases). This CDR3 region has 15 residues. From germline, CDR1 is MGHRA and CDR2 YSYEKL. V shed 0 bases and J shed 2 bases, with 10 bases lying between them. The DNA for the CDR3 is TGCGCCAGCAGCCAAGATGGCAGGGATCAAGAGACCCAGTACTTC. This translates into CASSQDGRDQETQYF.

V is TRBV15 and J is TRBJ2-7; D remains ambiguous. Germline CDR1 and CDR2: LNHNV and YYDKDF (reference sequence). The CDR3 has 13 amino acids. Deletions cut 4 bases from V and 3 bases from J, with 10 bases between. The CDR3 region has the DNA TGTGCCACCAGCACCCGAACAGACTACGAGCAGTACTTC. It encodes CATSTRTDYEQYF.

The genes are TRBV10-1 and TRBJ2-7; 10 nucleotides match TRBD2. The ends lost 7 bases at V and 0 bases at J; junction bases unmatched: 0. The CDR3 spans 13 residues. Germline V gives CDR1 WNHNN, CDR2 SYGVQD (reference sequence). CDR3 nucleotides: TGCGCCAGCACTAGCGGGAGCTCCTACGAGCAGTACTTC. Protein sequence: CASTSGSSYEQYF.

This clone has more than one count but fewer than ten. The J gene is TRBJ2-3, the V gene TRBV5-6, with TRBD2 matching 7 bases. V lost 7 bases, J lost 6 bases, and 11 bases stayed unmatched. The germline gives CDR1 SGHDT, CDR2 YYEEEE. The CDR3 runs to 14 residues. The CDR3 bases are TGTGCCAGCCGATTAGCGGGTACGAAGGATACGCAGTATTTT. This sequence encodes CASRLAGTKDTQYF.

As for this clone: Other DNA sequences from this sample encode an identical CDR3 as well. V usage is TRBV7-8 and J usage is TRBJ2-7; D not resolved. The germline V gene has CDR1 SGHVS and CDR2 FQNEAQ. Trimming shortened V by 5 bases and J by 2 bases, and 4 bases separated the two germline ends. CDR3 length equals 11 residues. Written as DNA, the CDR3 is TGTGCCAGCAGCCTTACCTACGAGCAGTACTTC. Translation: CASSLTYEQYF.

Here the CDR3 DNA reads TGTGCCAGCAGTTTCCTGGGACAGGGCATCCAGCCCCAGCATTTT. This translates into CASSFLGQGIQPQHF. The chain is built from TRBV28 and TRBJ1-5, with 9 bases identical to TRBD1. The CDR3 length is 15 residues. V trimming: 3 bases; J trimming: 7 bases; junction bases outside the gene matches: 7. Germline assignment: CDR1 MDHEN and CDR2 SYDVKM.

The V and J genes are TRBV19 and TRBJ1-6; 8 positions agree with TRBD1. Trimming at V came to 6 bases and at J to 7 bases, leaving 5 bases not matched to a gene. Germline lookup yields CDR1 LNHDA and CDR2 SQIVND (reference sequence). This CDR3 contains 14 residues. CDR3 nucleotides: TGTGCCAGTAGAGGACAGGGTAAAAATTCACCCCTCCACTTT. Amino acid sequence: CASRGQGKNSPLHF.

The chain uses TRBV2 and TRBJ2-7; TRBD1 matches at 9 bases. The CDR3 contains 15 residues. Germline CDR1 reads SNHLY; CDR2 reads FYNNEI. With V trimmed by 7 bases and J by 3 bases, 10 bases remained unmatched. The CDR3 loop is CASIPMGQGVYEQYF. CDR3 sequence (DNA): TGTGCCAGCATCCCGATGGGACAGGGCGTCTACGAGCAGTACTTC.

The rearrangement links TRBV7-3 to TRBJ2-3; D remains ambiguous. Trimming took off 5 bases at V and 1 base at J, with 10 bases between the two ends. Germline lookup yields CDR1 SGHTA and CDR2 FQGTGA. This CDR3 has 14 amino acids. CDR3 bases: TGTGCCAGCAGCCAGTTGGCGGGCACAGATACGCAGTATTTT. Residues: CASSQLAGTDTQYF.

V and J are TRBV28 and TRBJ1-4; D ambiguous. CDR3 length: 12 residues. The V gene's germline CDR1 is MDHEN and CDR2 SYDVKM. The V and J ends lost 3 bases and 6 bases respectively, with 5 bases between them. CDR3 loop: CASSFNYEKLFF. CDR3 nucleotides: TGTGCCAGCAGTTTCAACTATGAAAAACTGTTTTTT.

V and J are TRBV27 and TRBJ1-4, with D perhaps matching TRBD1 (6 bases). Between the trimmed V and J ends, which lost 5 bases and 7 bases, there was a span of 26 bases. Germline V gene sequence: CDR1 MNHEY, CDR2 SMNVEV (reference sequence). The CDR3 runs 18 residues. The CDR3 region is CASSPDPGTFLEGEKLFF. The DNA for the CDR3 is TGTGCCAGCAGTCCCGATCCGGGGACATTCCTCGAGGGTGAAAAACTGTTTTTT. The full variable domain, in which reference TRBV27 and TRBJ1-4 provide the parts outside the CDR3, is EAQVTQNPRYLITVTGKKLTVTCSQNMNHEYMSWYRQDPGLGLRQIYYSMNVEVTDKGDVPEGYKVSRKEKRNFPLILESPSPNQTSLYFCASSPDPGTFLEGEKLFFGSGTQLSVL.

This chain joins TRBV7-2 and TRBJ1-6; 9 bases map to TRBD1. The CDR3 is 14 amino acids. Trimming took 3 bases from V and 7 from J; bases not matched to a gene: 1. Germline loops: CDR1 SGHTA, CDR2 FQGNSA. The CDR3 here is CASSFGQGNSPLHF. CDR3 nucleotide sequence: TGTGCCAGCAGCTTCGGACAGGGGAATTCACCCCTCCACTTT.

This rearrangement joins TRBV6-1 to TRBJ2-5; 11 bases align to TRBD2. V gave up 3 bases and J gave up 5 bases; unmatched junction bases: 8. This CDR3 has 16 residues. CDR1 and CDR2 (germline): MNHNS, SASEGT. Here the CDR3 DNA reads TGTGCCAGCAGTGATTTTAGCGGGAGGGCCCGGGAGACCCAGTACTTC. As protein: CASSDFSGRARETQYF.

This clone was detected once. The chain has TRBV5-6 and TRBJ2-3, with TRBD2 matching 11 bases. The CDR3 contains 15 residues. CDR1 is SGHDT, CDR2 YYEEEE, per germline. Losses at the gene ends were 3 bases for V and 9 bases for J; bases not matched to a gene: 9. The CDR3 DNA sequence: TGTGCCAGCAGCTATAGACTAGCGGGGCCCAGAACGCAGTATTTT. This encodes CASSYRLAGPRTQYF.

The genes are TRBV29-1 and TRBJ2-1; the D gene is possibly TRBD1 (6 bases). This CDR3 region has 12 residues. Germline V CDR1 and CDR2: SQVTM, ANQGSEA. Trimming took 6 bases from V and 5 from J, leaving 11 bases between them. The CDR3 sequence is CSVLQGNNEQFF. The CDR3 coding sequence is TGCAGCGTCCTACAGGGAAACAATGAGCAGTTCTTC.

The gene calls are TRBV4-1 and TRBJ2-7, with D tentatively TRBD1 (6 bases). Trimming pared 4 bases from V and 0 bases from J, leaving 16 bases between. There are 16 residues in the CDR3. Germline V gene data show CDR1 as MGHRA and CDR2 as YSYEKL. CDR3 region: CASSRGPQVNSYEQYF. CDR3 coding DNA: TGCGCCAGCAGCCGGGGGCCACAGGTTAACTCCTACGAGCAGTACTTC.

This clone has just a few counts. The chain recombines TRBV30 with TRBJ2-2; perhaps TRBD1 as D (6 bases). This CDR3 spans 13 amino acids. V dropped 2 bases and J dropped 6 bases, with 10 bases sitting between them. Germline V CDR1 and CDR2: GTSNPN, SVGIG (reference sequence). The CDR3 nucleotides are TGTGCCTGGAGTATACAGGGTCCCGGGGAGCTGTTTTTT. Its translation is CAWSIQGPGELFF.

This rearrangement joins TRBV4-1 to TRBJ1-1; no clear D gene. The CDR3 loop spans 12 amino acids. Deletions cut 0 bases from V and 10 bases from J, with 9 bases between. CDR1 and CDR2 from the germline V gene are MGHRA and YSYEKL. This CDR3 reads CASSQDRGLAFF. DNA of the CDR3: TGCGCCAGCAGCCAAGATAGAGGTCTAGCTTTCTTT.